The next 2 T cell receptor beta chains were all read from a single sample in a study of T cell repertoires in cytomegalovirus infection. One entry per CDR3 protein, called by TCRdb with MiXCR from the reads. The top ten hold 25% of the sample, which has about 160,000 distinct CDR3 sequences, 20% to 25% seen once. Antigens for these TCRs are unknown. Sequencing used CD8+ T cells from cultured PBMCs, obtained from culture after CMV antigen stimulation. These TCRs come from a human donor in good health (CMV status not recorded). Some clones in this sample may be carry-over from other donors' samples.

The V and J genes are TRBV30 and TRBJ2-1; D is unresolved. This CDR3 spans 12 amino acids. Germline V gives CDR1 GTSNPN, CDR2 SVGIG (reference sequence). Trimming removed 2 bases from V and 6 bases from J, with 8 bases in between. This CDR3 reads CAWSTYLNEQFF. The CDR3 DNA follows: TGTGCCTGGAGTACCTACCTCAATGAGCAGTTCTTC. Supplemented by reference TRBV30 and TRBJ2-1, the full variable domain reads SQTIHQWPATLVQPVGSPLSLECTVEGTSNPNLYWYRQAAGRGLQLLFYSVGIGQISSEVPQNLSASRPQDRQFILSSKKLLLSDSGFYLCAWSTYLNEQFFGPGTRLTVL.

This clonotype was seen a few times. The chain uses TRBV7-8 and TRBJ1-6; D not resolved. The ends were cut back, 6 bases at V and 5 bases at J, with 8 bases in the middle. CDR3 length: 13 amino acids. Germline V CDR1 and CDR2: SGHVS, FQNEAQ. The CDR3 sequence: CASRTGNNSPLHF. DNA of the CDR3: TGTGCCAGCAGGACGGGAAATAATTCACCCCTCCACTTT. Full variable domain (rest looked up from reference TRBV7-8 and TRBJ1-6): GAGVSQSPRYKVAKRGQDVALRCDPISGHVSLFWYQQALGQGPEFLTYFQNEAQLDKSGLPSDRFFAERPEGSVSTLKIQRTQQEDSAVYLCASRTGNNSPLHFGNGTRLTVT.